This T cell receptor beta chain appears in the sequencing data of a study of T cell repertoires in cytomegalovirus infection. Study-wide results and caveats: Clonotype analysis showed dominance of the ex vivo response by HLA-C-restricted CMV-specific TCR beta clonotypes.

One entry per CDR3 protein results from TCRdb running MiXCR on the reads. Among around 530,000 distinct CDR3 sequences listed, around 27% were seen once. Germline CDR1 MNHEY, CDR2 SVGAGI. This CDR3 has 15 amino acids. Trimming left V 4 bases short and J 9 bases short, with 19 bases between. As for this clonotype: No antigen is known for it.

Sequenced sample: PBMCs. The TCR originated in a human donor in good health (CMV status not recorded). Some clones in this sample may be carry-over from other donors' samples. The chain carries TRBV6-5 and TRBJ2-1, with D hard to call. CDR3 protein: CASSLYGTVSTEQFF. The CDR3 coding sequence is TGTGCCAGCAGTTTATACGGTACAGTCTCGACTGAGCAGTTCTTC.